Following are 26 T cell receptor beta chains from one sample sequenced in a study of control samples from healthy donors and cancer patients. Assay: immunoSEQ multiplex PCR; the TCRdb copy retains only in-frame clones and omits some. The table records about 98,000 clones, approximately 82% of them present only once. The specimen was blood. The receptors shown here come from a man in his 60s in good health.

This clone was observed a single time. This chain links TRBV30 with TRBJ2-1; 7 bases match TRBD2. Germline assignment: CDR1 GTSNPN and CDR2 SVGIG (reference sequence). After removal of 0 bases from V and 9 bases from J, the junction contained 8 bases not matched to a gene. The CDR3 contains 14 residues. In nucleotides, the CDR3 is TGTGCCTGGAGTGTTAGTGGGGGGGTGAGTGAGCAGTTCTTC. Translated, it gives CAWSVSGGVSEQFF.

The J gene is TRBJ2-1, the V gene TRBV20-1; tentative D call: TRBD2 (5 bases). V gave up 4 bases and J gave up 0 bases, with 16 bases separating them. The CDR3 totals 16 residues. Germline lookup yields CDR1 DFQATT and CDR2 SNEGSKA (reference sequence). DNA for the CDR3: TGCAGTGCTACTGACGGGGAAATACGCTCCTACAATGAGCAGTTCTTC. This gives the protein CSATDGEIRSYNEQFF.

This clone has a handful of counts. The sample has other DNA sequences that encode this CDR3 too. The genes are TRBV5-1 and TRBJ2-1; D gene unclear. The CDR3 length is 13 residues. The V gene's germline CDR1 is SGHRS and CDR2 YFSETQ. Trimming removed 1 base at V and 4 bases at J, with 6 bases between. DNA of the CDR3: TGCGCCAGCAGCTTGTGGACGTACAATGAGCAGTTCTTC. Residues: CASSLWTYNEQFF.

The V and J genes are TRBV5-4 and TRBJ1-6, with a tentative D call TRBD1 (6 bases). The CDR3 contains 15 residues. The V gene lost 0 bases and the J gene lost 7 bases, with 11 bases spanning the gap. In germline, CDR1 is SGHNT, CDR2 YYREEE (reference sequence). Here the CDR3 reads CASSLAGQGNSPLHF. As DNA, the CDR3 is TGTGCCAGCAGCTTGGCCGGGCAGGGGAATTCACCCCTCCACTTT.

The genes are TRBV7-2 and TRBJ2-3; D is perhaps TRBD2 (5 bases). The CDR3 runs 15 residues. Trimming stripped 5 bases from V and 5 bases from J, with 17 bases between. The V gene's germline CDR1 is SGHTA and CDR2 FQGNSA. CDR3 sequence: CASSPSLGVGDTQYF. Here the CDR3 DNA reads TGTGCCAGCAGCCCGAGTTTGGGAGTAGGAGATACGCAGTATTTT.

Comments on this clone: The same CDR3 can be traced to other DNA sequences in this sample. CDR3 loop: CAWSVAGGHEQYF. The CDR3 DNA follows: TGTGCCTGGAGTGTGGCGGGGGGGCATGAGCAGTACTTC. The gene calls are TRBV30 and TRBJ2-7, with 9 bases identical to TRBD2. The V gene end was trimmed by 0 bases and the J gene end by 7 bases; junction bases not matched to a gene: 4. Germline values: CDR1 GTSNPN, CDR2 SVGIG (reference sequence). The CDR3 totals 13 residues.

This sequence joins TRBV10-1 and TRBJ2-7; 8 positions agree with TRBD2. The length of the CDR3 is 14 residues. The germline gives CDR1 WNHNN, CDR2 SYGVQD (reference sequence). Trimming at V came to 6 bases and at J to 0 bases, leaving 4 bases not matched to a gene. CDR3 DNA: TGCGCCAGCAGCGCCAGCGGGAGCTCCTACGAGCAGTACTTC. It codes for CASSASGSSYEQYF.

This clone has a single count. The genes are TRBV19 and TRBJ1-1; possible D gene TRBD1, 6 bases. The V and J ends lost 7 bases and 0 bases respectively, with 12 bases between them. This CDR3 spans 14 amino acids. Germline V CDR1 and CDR2: LNHDA, SQIVND (reference sequence). CDR3 coding DNA: TGTGCCAGTACCCAACAGGGAGTGAACACTGAAGCTTTCTTT. Its protein is CASTQQGVNTEAFF. The full variable domain, rest sourced from reference TRBV19 and TRBJ1-1, is DGGITQSPKYLFRKEGQNVTLSCEQNLNHDAMYWYRQDPGQGLRLIYYSQIVNDFQKGDIAEGYSVSREKKESFPLTVTSAQKNPTAFYLCASTQQGVNTEAFFGQGTRLTVV.

The CDR3 DNA sequence: TGTGCCAGCAGGCGATCTATAAGCGTCGAGCAGTACTTC. It yields the protein CASRRSISVEQYF. This chain links TRBV6-5 with TRBJ2-7; D uncertain. V lost 6 bases and J 6 bases, leaving 15 bases between the germline ends. Germline V gives CDR1 MNHEY, CDR2 SVGAGI. The CDR3 is 13 amino acids.

The chain links TRBV5-8 to TRBJ2-7; D may correspond to TRBD1 or TRBD2 (7 bases each). V was cut by 1 base and J by 3 bases, with 14 bases left in between. The germline V gene encodes CDR1 SGHTS and CDR2 YDEGEE. The CDR3 is 15 residues long. The DNA of the CDR3 is TGTGCCAGCAGCTTGTGGGCAGGGGGGGGCTACGAGCAGTACTTC. This encodes CASSLWAGGGYEQYF.

V and J are TRBV5-1 and TRBJ2-5; TRBD2 matches at 9 bases. With V trimmed by 0 bases and J by 3 bases, 9 bases remained unmatched. The CDR3 is 17 residues long. Germline lookup yields CDR1 SGHRS and CDR2 YFSETQ. The CDR3 nucleotides read TGCGCCAGCAGCTTGGCCATCGCTAGCGGGGCCAAAGAGACCCAGTACTTC. It translates to CASSLAIASGAKETQYF.

The chain is built from TRBV5-4 and TRBJ2-7, with 13 bases identical to TRBD2. Germline trimming cut 5 bases from V and 5 bases from J; bases unmatched to any gene: 13. This CDR3 is built from 17 residues. Germline V gene lookup returns CDR1 SGHNT and CDR2 YYREEE (reference sequence). The CDR3 spells CASSHPPGTSGVNEQYF. The CDR3 DNA follows: TGTGCCAGCAGTCACCCTCCCGGGACTAGCGGGGTAAACGAGCAGTACTTC.

V is TRBV9 and J is TRBJ2-2; 9 nucleotides match TRBD2. Germline CDR1 reads SGDLS; CDR2 reads YYNGEE. This CDR3 contains 13 residues. V trimming: 5 bases; J trimming: 6 bases; junction bases outside the gene matches: 2. The CDR3 bases are TGTGCCAGCAGTCCTAGCGGGGCCGGGGAGCTGTTTTTT. Protein: CASSPSGAGELFF.

This chain uses TRBV5-8 with TRBJ2-7; no reliable D call. Per the germline V gene, CDR1 is SGHTS and CDR2 is YDEGEE. This CDR3 comprises 15 residues. V lost 0 bases and J 3 bases, leaving 13 bases between the germline ends. The CDR3 DNA reads TGTGCCAGCAGCTTGGCCGGTGCAGGCTTCTACGAGCAGTACTTC. It codes for CASSLAGAGFYEQYF.

This clone occurred once. The chain's CDR3 is CAWIFRDREQFF. CDR3 nucleotide sequence: TGTGCCTGGATCTTCCGGGACAGAGAGCAGTTCTTC. The rearrangement uses TRBV30 and TRBJ2-1, with TRBD1 matching 7 bases. The length of the CDR3 is 12 residues. The V and J ends lost 4 bases and 10 bases, in that order; junction bases with no gene match: 7. In germline, CDR1 is GTSNPN, CDR2 SVGIG (reference sequence).

The chain combines TRBV5-4 with TRBJ2-3, with 12 bases that match TRBD2. Trimming at V came to 4 bases and at J to 3 bases, leaving 9 bases not matched to a gene. This CDR3 region has 17 residues. Germline V CDR1 and CDR2: SGHNT, YYREEE (reference sequence). The CDR3 DNA sequence: TGTGCCAGCAGCCAGACTAGCGGGAGAAGAACGACAGATACGCAGTATTTT. This translates into CASSQTSGRRTTDTQYF.

The rearrangement links TRBV5-1 to TRBJ2-7; a weak D match, TRBD1 (6 bases). V lost 3 bases and J lost 3, with 7 bases in between. Germline loops: CDR1 SGHRS, CDR2 YFSETQ. This CDR3 spans 12 amino acids. The CDR3 sequence is CASSSRGYEQYF. The DNA for the CDR3 is TGCGCCAGCAGCTCCAGGGGCTACGAGCAGTACTTC.

The V and J genes are TRBV10-1 and TRBJ1-6; weak D call: TRBD1 (5 bases). This CDR3 has 13 residues. Germline loops: CDR1 WNHNN, CDR2 SYGVQD (reference sequence). Trimming pared 8 bases from V and 3 bases from J, leaving 8 bases between. The CDR3 loop reads CASSRVYNSPLHF. The CDR3 DNA sequence: TGCGCCAGCTCCAGGGTCTATAATTCACCCCTCCACTTT.

This chain joins TRBV28 and TRBJ1-5; TRBD1 might be the D (5 bases). The germline V and J ends were trimmed by 4 bases and 4 bases, with 17 bases remaining between them. The CDR3 has 16 amino acids. Germline V gene data show CDR1 as MDHEN and CDR2 as SYDVKM. The CDR3 DNA follows: TGTGCCAGCAGTTCCCCCCAGCCGGGGCCTAATCAGCCCCAGCATTTT. It specifies CASSSPQPGPNQPQHF.

This clone was seen more than once but under ten times. The chain employs TRBV30 and TRBJ1-2; 7 nucleotides agree with TRBD1. Germline-derived CDR1 and CDR2 are GTSNPN and SVGIG (reference sequence). This CDR3 region has 13 residues. After removal of 7 bases from V and 0 bases from J, the junction contained 5 bases not matched to a gene. The CDR3 sequence: CASPGQSNYGYTF. The DNA of the CDR3 is TGTGCCTCACCGGGACAGTCTAACTATGGCTACACCTTC.

The chain joins TRBV6-5 to TRBJ1-1, with 8 bases identical to TRBD1. CDR3 length: 14 amino acids. Germline-derived CDR1 and CDR2 are MNHEY and SVGAGI. Trimming removed 2 bases from V and 4 bases from J; junction bases left unmatched: 3. CDR3 loop: CASSYGTGITEAFF. The CDR3 DNA reads TGTGCCAGCAGTTACGGGACAGGAATCACTGAAGCTTTCTTT.

This chain joins TRBV11-3 and TRBJ2-4; 7 positions match TRBD1. Trimming at V came to 5 bases and at J to 1 base, leaving 14 bases not matched to a gene. The germline V gene has CDR1 SGHNT and CDR2 YENEEA. There are 18 residues in the CDR3. The CDR3 protein is CASSQHFDRVRAKNIQYF. The CDR3 DNA reads as TGTGCCAGCAGCCAGCACTTCGACAGGGTTCGGGCCAAAAACATTCAGTACTTC.

This chain uses TRBV5-1 with TRBJ2-7; D is unresolved. This CDR3 spans 12 amino acids. The germline gives CDR1 SGHRS, CDR2 YFSETQ. The V end lost 5 bases, the J end lost 1 base, and 7 bases lay between the germline ends. Here the CDR3 DNA reads TGCGCCAGCAGAGCCGAGTCCTACGAGCAGTACTTC. Translated: CASRAESYEQYF.

The V call is TRBV28, the J call TRBJ2-7; no clear D gene. Per the germline V gene, CDR1 is MDHEN and CDR2 is SYDVKM. V was clipped by 6 bases and J by 6 bases, with 9 bases between them. The length of the CDR3 is 11 residues. CDR3 region: CASSSWSEQYF. CDR3 sequence (DNA): TGTGCCAGCAGCTCGTGGAGCGAGCAGTACTTC.

The rearrangement joins TRBV6-5 to TRBJ1-1; D is possibly TRBD1 (6 bases). This CDR3 region has 15 residues. Trimming cost V 7 bases and J 0 bases, with 15 bases left between them. Germline lookup yields CDR1 MNHEY and CDR2 SVGAGI. The CDR3 nucleotides read TGTGCCAGCACCCCTCGGGGGCGTGTGAACACTGAAGCTTTCTTT. Translating gives CASTPRGRVNTEAFF.

The rearrangement links TRBV7-6 to TRBJ1-1, with no clear D. Trimming took 4 bases from V and 6 from J, leaving 9 bases between them. The CDR3 runs to 12 residues. CDR1 is SGHVS and CDR2 is FNYEAQ in the germline V gene. The CDR3 sequence: CASSYLGAEAFF. CDR3 DNA sequence: TGTGCCAGCAGCTACCTTGGTGCTGAAGCTTTCTTT.